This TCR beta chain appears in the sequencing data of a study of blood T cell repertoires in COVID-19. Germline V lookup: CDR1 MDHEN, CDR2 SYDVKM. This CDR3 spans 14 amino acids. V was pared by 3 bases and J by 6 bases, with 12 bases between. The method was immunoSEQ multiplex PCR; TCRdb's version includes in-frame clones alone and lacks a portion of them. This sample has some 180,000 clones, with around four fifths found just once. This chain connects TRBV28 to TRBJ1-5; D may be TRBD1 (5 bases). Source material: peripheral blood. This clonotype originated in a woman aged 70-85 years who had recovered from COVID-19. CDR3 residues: CASSLGGGVQPQHF. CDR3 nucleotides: TGTGCCAGCAGTTTGGGTGGGGGGGTTCAGCCCCAGCATTTT.